Listed here are 5 T cell receptor beta chains from one sample, sequenced in a study of OX40 agonist ivuxolimab in advanced cancers. The assay was immunoSEQ multiplex PCR, and TCRdb's table has in-frame clones only and misses some. Among 80,000 to 100,000 clones listed, approximately 91% were seen once. The specimen was CD4+ or CD8+ T cells sorted from blood, collected in a trial of the OX40 agonist ivuxolimab. The origin of the receptors is an adult with an advanced solid tumor such as melanoma, head and neck, liver or kidney cancer.

The CDR3 region is CASSIREGEKLFF. For the CDR3, the DNA is TGTGCCAGCAGTATAAGGGAGGGCGAAAAACTGTTTTTT. This rearrangement joins TRBV27 to TRBJ1-4; D is unresolved. The CDR3 sequence is 13 residues long. The germline V gene has CDR1 MNHEY and CDR2 SMNVEV (reference sequence). Trimming left V 5 bases short and J 8 bases short, with 12 bases between. Combining the CDR3 with reference TRBV27 and TRBJ1-4 gives the whole variable domain EAQVTQNPRYLITVTGKKLTVTCSQNMNHEYMSWYRQDPGLGLRQIYYSMNVEVTDKGDVPEGYKVSRKEKRNFPLILESPSPNQTSLYFCASSIREGEKLFFGSGTQLSVL.

The chain is built from TRBV28 and TRBJ2-1; D gene unclear. Trimming took off 2 bases at V and 7 bases at J, with 9 bases between the two ends. The germline gives CDR1 MDHEN, CDR2 SYDVKM. The length of the CDR3 is 13 residues. CDR3 sequence: CASSLGQRNEQFF. CDR3 nucleotide sequence: TGTGCCAGCAGTTTAGGGCAGAGAAATGAGCAGTTCTTC.

This clone was found once. The chain joins TRBV2 to TRBJ2-1; TRBD1 aligns across 12 bases. Per germline, CDR1 SNHLY and CDR2 FYNNEI. The V and J ends lost 6 bases and 1 base, in that order; junction bases with no gene match: 13. The CDR3 contains 19 residues. In DNA form, the CDR3 reads TGTGCCAGCAGGACTACCGGGACAGGGGGCGGCTCATCCTACAATGAGCAGTTCTTC. Its protein is CASRTTGTGGGSSYNEQFF.

This clone was recorded once. The chain is built from TRBV28 and TRBJ1-1; the D gene is possibly TRBD1 (6 bases). V shed 2 bases and J shed 6 bases, with 13 bases lying between them. Germline CDR1 MDHEN, CDR2 SYDVKM. The CDR3 extends over 14 amino acids. The CDR3 sequence is CASSLAQGRAEAFF. The CDR3 region has the DNA TGTGCCAGCAGTTTAGCCCAGGGGCGGGCTGAAGCTTTCTTT.

V is TRBV29-1 and J is TRBJ2-7, with 9 bases fitting TRBD1. Germline V CDR1 and CDR2: SQVTM, ANQGSEA. Losses at the gene ends were 3 bases for V and 3 bases for J; bases not matched to a gene: 3. The CDR3 totals 13 residues. This chain's CDR3 is CSVDKGQGYEQYF. For the CDR3, the DNA is TGCAGCGTTGATAAGGGACAGGGCTACGAGCAGTACTTC.